This T cell receptor (beta chain) was captured by sequencing in a study of cytomegalovirus exposure and HLA in healthy donors. Germline V gives CDR1 LNHNV, CDR2 YYDKDF (reference sequence). The CDR3 has 14 amino acids. Germline trimming cut 5 bases from V and 4 bases from J; bases unmatched to any gene: 6. 13 Jbeta primers and 60 Vbeta primers were used for the PCR. The table came from immunoSEQ multiplex PCR; TCRdb's copy has only in-frame clones and leaves some out. The sample contains 170,000 or so clones, 75% to 85% of which appear only once. Sequencing was carried out using PBMCs. The chain combines TRBV15 with TRBJ2-7, with 9 bases aligning to TRBD2. This clonotype was obtained from a woman in her forties or fifties in good health and CMV-seropositive. As DNA, the CDR3 is TGTGCCACCAGCGAAAGCGGGGGGACTTACGAGCAGTACTTC. Its protein is CATSESGGTYEQYF. Full variable domain (remainder filled in from reference TRBV15 and TRBJ2-7): DAMVIQNPRYQVTQFGKPVTLSCSQTLNHNVMYWYQQKSSQAPKLLFHYYDKDFNNEADTPDNFQSRRPNTSFCFLDIRSPGLGDTAMYLCATSESGGTYEQYFGPGTRLTVT.